The 31 T cell receptor beta chains reported below all come from one sample, sequenced in a study of cytomegalovirus exposure and HLA in healthy donors (dated by TCRdb to 2016 to 2017). Library generation was performed with the immunoSEQ multiplex PCR assay. For the multiplex PCR, a mixture combining 60 forward primers for TCR Vbeta segments and 13 reverse primers for TCR Jbeta segments was used. TCRdb holds this immuneACCESS table with in-frame rearrangements only. Some clones are missing; in checked studies, unresolved V genes explain under half, and the rest has no known cause. The sample data list roughly 140,000 clones, and 70% to 80% of these were observed just once. Approximately 5.1% of the sample is in the top ten clones. Sequenced: PBMCs. These receptors all come from a male donor in good health and CMV-seronegative.

The V and J genes are TRBV18 and TRBJ1-4; 7 bases map to TRBD1. V gave up 6 bases and J gave up 7 bases; unmatched junction bases: 5. CDR1 is KGHSH and CDR2 is LQKENI in the germline V gene. The CDR3 has 13 residues. CDR3 residues: CASSRQGIEKLFF. In DNA form, the CDR3 reads TGTGCCAGCTCGAGACAGGGAATTGAAAAACTGTTTTTT.

The J gene is TRBJ2-5, the V gene TRBV11-2; 8 bases align to TRBD2. CDR1 and CDR2 (germline): SGHAT, FQNNGV. Unmatched junction bases numbered 6, after V lost 5 bases and J lost 4 bases. The CDR3 runs to 14 residues. The CDR3 bases are TGTGCCAGCAGCAACCCACGGGGGGGAGAGACCCAGTACTTC. Residues: CASSNPRGGETQYF.

The chain joins TRBV7-3 to TRBJ2-6; tentatively, D is TRBD2 (5 bases). From germline, CDR1 is SGHTA and CDR2 FQGTGA. The CDR3 is 15 amino acids. Trimming removed 5 bases at V and 1 base at J, with 9 bases between. CDR3 bases: TGTGCCAGCAGCCCCCCGGGATCTGGGGCCAACGTCCTGACTTTC. It codes for CASSPPGSGANVLTF.

As for this clone: Different DNA sequences within this sample yield the same CDR3. The rearrangement joins TRBV7-2 to TRBJ2-3; a possible D gene is TRBD2 (6 bases). Trimming left V 1 base short and J 0 bases short, with 8 bases between. Germline assignment: CDR1 SGHTA and CDR2 FQGNSA. The CDR3 loop spans 15 amino acids. The CDR3 DNA reads TGTGCCAGCAGCTTAGGCGGGACTAGCACAGATACGCAGTATTTT. Encoded protein: CASSLGGTSTDTQYF.

This sequence joins TRBV5-1 and TRBJ2-3, with D perhaps TRBD1 (6 bases). The germline CDR1 and CDR2 sequences are SGHRS and YFSETQ. The CDR3 length is 14 residues. V dropped 4 bases and J dropped 5 bases, with 14 bases sitting between them. CDR3 DNA: TGCGCCAGCAGCCCCCGACAGGAAAAAGATACGCAGTATTTT. It specifies CASSPRQEKDTQYF.

The genes are TRBV7-9 and TRBJ2-2; no firm D call. This CDR3 is built from 12 residues. Trimming left V 1 base short and J 7 bases short, with 4 bases between. Germline CDR1 and CDR2: SEHNR and FQNEAQ (reference sequence). This chain's CDR3 is CASSLVIGELFF. As DNA, the CDR3 is TGTGCCAGCAGCTTAGTCATCGGGGAGCTGTTTTTT.

V and J are TRBV7-8 and TRBJ2-2; maybe TRBD1 (5 bases). V was clipped by 2 bases and J by 3 bases, with 7 bases between them. The CDR3 has 14 residues. Germline CDR1 SGHVS, CDR2 FQNEAQ. This CDR3 reads CASSLSRDTGELFF. The CDR3, as DNA: TGTGCCAGCAGCTTAAGCAGGGACACCGGGGAGCTGTTTTTT. The full variable domain, in which reference TRBV7-8 and TRBJ2-2 provide the parts outside the CDR3, is GAGVSQSPRYKVAKRGQDVALRCDPISGHVSLFWYQQALGQGPEFLTYFQNEAQLDKSGLPSDRFFAERPEGSVSTLKIQRTQQEDSAVYLCASSLSRDTGELFFGEGSRLTVL.

The sample holds a few counts of this clone. V gene TRBV27 combines with J gene TRBJ1-1; TRBD1 might be the D (6 bases). There are 15 residues in the CDR3. The V gene lost 1 base and the J gene lost 1 base, with 10 bases spanning the gap. Germline lookup yields CDR1 MNHEY and CDR2 SMNVEV (reference sequence). As DNA, the CDR3 is TGTGCCAGCAGTTTATGGGGGGGCGGGAACACTGAAGCTTTCTTT. It yields the protein CASSLWGGGNTEAFF.

The rearrangement links TRBV28 to TRBJ2-7; D unresolved. V was cut by 6 bases and J by 0 bases, with 15 bases left in between. The CDR3 contains 15 residues. The germline gives CDR1 MDHEN, CDR2 SYDVKM. As DNA, the CDR3 is TGTGCCAGCAGAGCCGCCAGCGCCAGCTCCTACGAGCAGTACTTC. This gives the protein CASRAASASSYEQYF.

This clone has a single count. A read error may produce the germline difference seen at one junction end. The V and J genes are TRBV29-1 and TRBJ1-6; 7 positions match TRBD1. CDR3 size: 13 residues. Germline CDR1 and CDR2: SQVTM and ANQGSEA. CDR3: CSARQGLNSPLRF. CDR3 nucleotide sequence: TGCAGCGCAAGACAGGGCCTTAATTCACCCCTCCGCTTT.

The chain employs TRBV2 and TRBJ1-1; tentative D call: TRBD1 (6 bases). The CDR3 spans 13 residues. The germline V gene has CDR1 SNHLY and CDR2 FYNNEI. V was cut by 6 bases and J by 5 bases, with 13 bases left in between. The CDR3 protein is CASSLGGETEAFF. CDR3 sequence (DNA): TGTGCCAGCAGCCTAGGGGGGGAGACTGAAGCTTTCTTT.

The CDR3 sequence: CAGQYDTGGSQYF. In nucleotides, the CDR3 is TGTGCCGGCCAATACGATACTGGGGGGTCCCAGTACTTC. The V gene is TRBV2, the J gene TRBJ2-5; possible D gene TRBD2, 6 bases. The ends were cut back, 11 bases at V and 9 bases at J, with 22 bases in the middle. Germline lookup yields CDR1 SNHLY and CDR2 FYNNEI. This CDR3 is 13 amino acids long. The full variable domain, its missing parts supplied by reference TRBV2 and TRBJ2-5, is EPEVTQTPSHQVTQMGQEVILRCVPISNHLYFYWYRQILGQKVEFLVSFYNNEISEKSEIFDDQFSVERPDGSNFTLKIRSTKLEDSAMYFCAGQYDTGGSQYFGPGTRLLVL.

The chain recombines TRBV7-3 with TRBJ2-3; 8 bases fit TRBD1. The V segment lost 3 bases and the J segment 4 bases; nucleotides outside the gene matches: 9. Germline loops: CDR1 SGHTA, CDR2 FQGTGA. The CDR3 runs to 16 residues. The CDR3 bases are TGTGCCAGCAGCTTGGGAGACAGGGGTTTCGCAGATACGCAGTATTTT. Protein: CASSLGDRGFADTQYF.

The rearrangement uses TRBV9 and TRBJ2-7, with TRBD2 as a possible D gene (6 bases). CDR3 length: 13 amino acids. With 0 bases removed from V and 10 bases from J, the gap between germline ends came to 14 bases. CDR1 SGDLS and CDR2 YYNGEE come from the germline V gene. The CDR3 loop reads CASSVEAEGRQYF. The DNA of the CDR3 is TGTGCCAGCAGCGTAGAAGCGGAGGGTAGACAGTACTTC.

The chain links TRBV11-2 to TRBJ2-3; 9 bases align to TRBD2. This CDR3 spans 16 amino acids. Trimming cost V 1 base and J 0 bases; bases outside gene matches: 2. Germline CDR1 reads SGHAT; CDR2 reads FQNNGV. CDR3: CASSLGGLASTDTQYF. The CDR3 nucleotides are TGTGCCAGCAGCTTAGGGGGACTAGCTAGCACAGATACGCAGTATTTT. Looking up the rest from reference TRBV11-2 and TRBJ2-3 gives the full variable domain: EAGVAQSPRYKIIEKRQSVAFWCNPISGHATLYWYQQILGQGPKLLIQFQNNGVVDDSQLPKDRFSAERLKGVDSTLKIQPAKLEDSAVYLCASSLGGLASTDTQYFGPGTRLTVL.

The chain has TRBV5-1 and TRBJ1-2; perhaps TRBD1 as D (6 bases). The CDR3 covers 16 residues. From germline, CDR1 is SGHRS and CDR2 YFSETQ. Trimming removed 9 bases from V and 5 bases from J, with 26 bases in between. The CDR3 protein is CATRLDRPTQGYGYTF. CDR3 sequence (DNA): TGCGCCACCCGTCTCGATCGGCCAACCCAGGGGTATGGCTACACCTTC.

The chain carries TRBV2 and TRBJ1-6; no clear D gene. V dropped 3 bases and J dropped 11 bases, with 5 bases sitting between them. This CDR3 region has 11 residues. Germline values: CDR1 SNHLY, CDR2 FYNNEI. CDR3 bases: TGTGCCAGCAGTGACCGTCCACCCCTCCACTTT. Translated: CASSDRPPLHF.

V and J are TRBV4-2 and TRBJ1-1; 12 bases are shared with TRBD1. The CDR3 consists of 16 residues. The germline V gene has CDR1 LGHNA and CDR2 YNFKEQ. V lost 0 bases to trimming and J lost 7 bases; unmatched junction nucleotides: 6. The CDR3 DNA is TGTGCCAGCAGCCAAGATCAGGGACAGGGGGCTAGTGAAGCTTTCTTT. Translated, it gives CASSQDQGQGASEAFF.

The chain employs TRBV19 and TRBJ2-4; 7 positions match TRBD1. Germline V gene lookup returns CDR1 LNHDA and CDR2 SQIVND (reference sequence). Germline trimming cut 7 bases from V and 0 bases from J; bases unmatched to any gene: 6. The CDR3 spans 15 residues. CDR3 coding DNA: TGTGCCAGTAATCAGGGGGACCTAGCCAAAAACATTCAGTACTTC. This gives the protein CASNQGDLAKNIQYF. Full variable domain (outside the CDR3, taken from reference TRBV19 and TRBJ2-4): DGGITQSPKYLFRKEGQNVTLSCEQNLNHDAMYWYRQDPGQGLRLIYYSQIVNDFQKGDIAEGYSVSREKKESFPLTVTSAQKNPTAFYLCASNQGDLAKNIQYFGAGTRLSVL.

This clone was found many times. The rearrangement uses TRBV4-1 and TRBJ2-7; D gene unclear. CDR1 and CDR2 from the germline V gene are MGHRA and YSYEKL. V lost 1 base to trimming and J lost 2 bases, with 15 bases between them. This CDR3 has 16 amino acids. The CDR3 reads CASSQGAFPAPYEQYF. The DNA for the CDR3 is TGCGCCAGCAGCCAAGGGGCTTTTCCTGCCCCCTACGAGCAGTACTTC.

This clone was counted once. The gene calls are TRBV7-2 and TRBJ2-7; no firm D call. V was cut by 5 bases and J by 0 bases, with 11 bases left in between. There are 14 residues in the CDR3. The germline gives CDR1 SGHTA, CDR2 FQGNSA. In DNA, the CDR3 is TGTGCCAGCAGCCCCAGGATCGACTCCTACGAGCAGTACTTC. Its translation is CASSPRIDSYEQYF.

The chain is built from TRBV5-1 and TRBJ1-1; weak D call: TRBD1 (5 bases). The germline V gene encodes CDR1 SGHRS and CDR2 YFSETQ. The V and J ends lost 0 bases and 13 bases respectively, with 22 bases between them. The CDR3 has 15 amino acids. The CDR3 protein is CASSLEGEGLPPFFF. Here the CDR3 DNA reads TGCGCCAGCAGCTTGGAAGGGGAGGGCTTACCCCCATTTTTCTTT.

The chain links TRBV5-1 to TRBJ1-4; D perhaps matches TRBD1 (5 bases). V lost 3 bases, J lost 0 bases, and 9 bases lay in between. CDR3 length: 15 amino acids. Germline V gene data show CDR1 as SGHRS and CDR2 as YFSETQ. Here the CDR3 DNA reads TGCGCCAGCAGCTGGGGGGGGACAACTAATGAAAAACTGTTTTTT. The encoded protein is CASSWGGTTNEKLFF.

J is TRBJ1-1 and V is TRBV30, with TRBD1 matching 9 bases. The CDR3 has 14 amino acids. J gave up 4 bases and V 3 bases, and 6 bases lay outside the gene matches. The germline CDR1 and CDR2 sequences are GTSNPN and SVGIG (reference sequence). The CDR3: CAWRRRQGGTEAFF. As DNA, the CDR3 is TGTGCCTGGAGGAGGAGACAGGGGGGCACTGAAGCTTTCTTT.

The table lists this clone with a few counts. J is TRBJ1-2 and V is TRBV7-8; no clear D. CDR1 and CDR2 from the germline V gene are SGHVS and FQNEAQ. V gave up 4 bases and J gave up 6 bases, with 18 bases separating them. The CDR3 is 15 residues long. The CDR3 spells CASSYDGSRMDGYTF. The CDR3 DNA reads as TGTGCCAGCAGCTACGACGGGTCCCGGATGGATGGCTACACCTTC.

The chain employs TRBV10-3 and TRBJ2-7, with D unresolved. This CDR3 is built from 12 residues. Looked up from germline, CDR1 is ENHRY and CDR2 is SYGVKD. The V end was cut by 0 bases, the J end by 13 bases, with 13 bases between. CDR3 bases: TGTGCCATCAGTGAGTCGGGCTCCGCTATTTACTTC. This sequence encodes CAISESGSAIYF.

This clone was recorded once. The chain recombines TRBV20-1 with TRBJ2-7, with unresolved D. The V gene's germline CDR1 is DFQATT and CDR2 SNEGSKA (reference sequence). Trimming took 4 bases from V and 4 from J, leaving 8 bases between them. This CDR3 comprises 11 residues. The CDR3 DNA follows: TGCAGTGCTAAGCCAAGTTACGAGCAGTACTTC. Protein product: CSAKPSYEQYF.

The genes are TRBV11-2 and TRBJ2-5; 8 nucleotides agree with TRBD1. V shed 5 bases and J 9 bases; nucleotides not matched to a gene: 17. The length of the CDR3 is 16 residues. Germline V gene lookup returns CDR1 SGHAT and CDR2 FQNNGV. The DNA for the CDR3 is TGTGCCAGCAGCCTCCTGACAGGGGTCAAGGGTATGGCCCAGTACTTC. Amino acids: CASSLLTGVKGMAQYF.

The CDR3 here is CASSYDRSDGYTF. CDR3 nucleotides: TGTGCCAGCAGTTACGACAGGTCGGATGGCTACACCTTC. The chain carries TRBV6-6 and TRBJ1-2; the D gene is possibly TRBD1 (6 bases). The germline V gene has CDR1 MNHNY and CDR2 SVGAGI (reference sequence). Trimming left V 2 bases short and J 6 bases short, with 10 bases between. This CDR3 contains 13 residues.

The V and J genes are TRBV27 and TRBJ1-6, with TRBD1 matching over 11 bases. The CDR3 has 16 residues. V gave up 5 bases and J gave up 9 bases; unmatched junction bases: 9. From germline, CDR1 is MNHEY and CDR2 SMNVEV (reference sequence). The CDR3 sequence is CASSLLRTGGVSPLHF. CDR3 bases: TGTGCCAGCAGTCTCCTAAGGACAGGGGGCGTTTCACCCCTCCACTTT.

The sample holds a few counts of this clone. The J gene is TRBJ2-5, the V gene TRBV2; D gene ambiguous. CDR3 length: 11 amino acids. Deletions cut 7 bases from V and 3 bases from J, with 6 bases between. In germline, CDR1 is SNHLY, CDR2 FYNNEI. CDR3 coding DNA: TGTGCCAGCAATCAGAAAGAGACCCAGTACTTC. Translating gives CASNQKETQYF. The full variable domain, its missing parts supplied by reference TRBV2 and TRBJ2-5, is EPEVTQTPSHQVTQMGQEVILRCVPISNHLYFYWYRQILGQKVEFLVSFYNNEISEKSEIFDDQFSVERPDGSNFTLKIRSTKLEDSAMYFCASNQKETQYFGPGTRLLVL.